The subject of this entry is one TCR beta chain. Its matching antigen is unknown. The read halts 3 residues ahead of the CDR3 end, with the missing end drawn from the germline J gene. Generated by immunoSEQ multiplex PCR, the TCRdb table keeps only in-frame clones and is missing some. Recorded here are 25,000 or so clones; the top ten clones represent less than 2%. This sample was included in a study of TET2 disruption in CD19-targeted CAR T cells. Germline V gives CDR1 KGHSH, CDR2 LQKENI. This CDR3 contains 15 residues. The V and J ends lost 4 bases and 4 bases, in that order; junction bases with no gene match: 6. The treatment denotes: autologous CTL019 cells: CD19 CAR with 4-1BB and CD3 zeta domains. The CD19 CAR carried TCR zeta and 4-1BB signaling domains. CTL019 was manufactured from peripheral blood T cells obtained by leukapheresis.

The rearrangement links TRBV18 to TRBJ2-2; 7 bases align to TRBD1. This material consisted of CD8- CAR+ T cells sorted from cultured blood T cells, taken for CD19 CAR T cell therapy. Stated subset: CD8-negative CAR-positive T cells from the infusion product. The clonotype was recovered from an older man with chronic lymphocytic leukemia. This chain's CDR3 is CASSLTGDVTGELFF. Incomplete CDR3 DNA: TGTGCCAGCTCACTAACAGGGGATGTCACCGGGGAG.